This TCR beta chain emerged from a study of technical replicates of blood from a few donors. Measured with immunoSEQ multiplex PCR; TCRdb has only the in-frame clones, and not every one. Counted here are approximately 70,000 clones, 80% to 95% occurring once; the ten biggest clones make up 0.35% to 0.45%. With V trimmed by 0 bases and J by 5 bases, 13 bases remained unmatched. The CDR3 runs to 17 residues. Germline-derived CDR1 and CDR2 are SGDLS and YYNGEE. This clonotype was sampled from a human donor in good health. Sequenced input: T cells isolated from PBMCs. This sequence joins TRBV9 and TRBJ2-7; 8 bases agree with TRBD2. The CDR3 sequence is CASSVAPIGLAGDEQYF. CDR3 nucleotides: TGTGCCAGCAGCGTAGCCCCCATAGGGCTAGCGGGCGACGAGCAGTACTTC.